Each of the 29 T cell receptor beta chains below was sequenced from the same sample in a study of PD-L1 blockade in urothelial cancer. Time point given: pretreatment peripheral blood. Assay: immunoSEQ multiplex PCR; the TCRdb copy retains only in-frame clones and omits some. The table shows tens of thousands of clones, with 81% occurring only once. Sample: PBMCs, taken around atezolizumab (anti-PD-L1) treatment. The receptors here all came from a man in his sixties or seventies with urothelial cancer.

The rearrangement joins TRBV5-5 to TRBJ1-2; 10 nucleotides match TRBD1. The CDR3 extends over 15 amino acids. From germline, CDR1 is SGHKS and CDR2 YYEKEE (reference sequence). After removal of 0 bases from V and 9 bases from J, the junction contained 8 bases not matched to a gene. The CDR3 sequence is CASSLVGGTGVSYTF. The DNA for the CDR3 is TGTGCCAGCAGCTTGGTGGGGGGGACAGGGGTAAGCTACACCTTC. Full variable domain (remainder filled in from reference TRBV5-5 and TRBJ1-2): DAGVTQSPTHLIKTRGQQVTLRCSPISGHKSVSWYQQVLGQGPQFIFQYYEKEERGRGNFPDRFSARQFPNYSSELNVNALLLGDSALYLCASSLVGGTGVSYTFGSGTRLTVV.

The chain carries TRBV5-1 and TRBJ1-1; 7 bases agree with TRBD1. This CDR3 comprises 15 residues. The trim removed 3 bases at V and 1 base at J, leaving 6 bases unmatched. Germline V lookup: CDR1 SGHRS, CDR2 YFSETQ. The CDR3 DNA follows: TGCGCCAGCAGCTGGACCGGGACAGCGAACACTGAAGCTTTCTTT. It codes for CASSWTGTANTEAFF. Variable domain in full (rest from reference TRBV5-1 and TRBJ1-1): KAGVTQTPRYLIKTRGQQVTLSCSPISGHRSVSWYQQTPGQGLQFLFEYFSETQRNKGNFPGRFSGRQFSNSRSEMNVSTLELGDSALYLCASSWTGTANTEAFFGQGTRLTVV.

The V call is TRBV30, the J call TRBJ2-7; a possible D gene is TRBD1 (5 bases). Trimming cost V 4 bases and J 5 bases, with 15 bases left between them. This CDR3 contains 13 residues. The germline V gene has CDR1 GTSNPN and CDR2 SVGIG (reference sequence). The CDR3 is CAWKKGRADEQYF. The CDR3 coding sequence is TGTGCCTGGAAAAAGGGCAGGGCCGACGAGCAGTACTTC.

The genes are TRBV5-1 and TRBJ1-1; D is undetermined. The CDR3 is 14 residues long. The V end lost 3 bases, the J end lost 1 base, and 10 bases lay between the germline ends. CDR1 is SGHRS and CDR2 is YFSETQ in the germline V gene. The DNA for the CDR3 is TGCGCCAGCAGCTATGAATTAGAGAACACTGAAGCTTTCTTT. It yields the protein CASSYELENTEAFF.

The CDR3 DNA reads TGTGCCAGCAGAGCCCCAGGGTTGGGCACTGAAGCTTTCTTT. Residues: CASRAPGLGTEAFF. The genes are TRBV6-5 and TRBJ1-1; weak D call: TRBD1 (5 bases). The CDR3 loop spans 14 amino acids. Trimming took off 6 bases at V and 4 bases at J, with 15 bases between the two ends. Per the germline V gene, CDR1 is MNHEY and CDR2 is SVGAGI.

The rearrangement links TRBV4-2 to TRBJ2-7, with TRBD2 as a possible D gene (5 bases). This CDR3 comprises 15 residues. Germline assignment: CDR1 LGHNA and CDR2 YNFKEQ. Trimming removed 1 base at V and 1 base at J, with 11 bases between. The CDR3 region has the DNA TGTGCCAGCAGCCAAGCTCTACTAGATTCCTACGAGCAGTACTTC. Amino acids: CASSQALLDSYEQYF.

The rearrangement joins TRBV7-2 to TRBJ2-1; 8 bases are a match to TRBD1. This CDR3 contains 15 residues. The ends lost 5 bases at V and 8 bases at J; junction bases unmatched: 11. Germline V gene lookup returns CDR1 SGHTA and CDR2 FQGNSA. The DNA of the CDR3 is TGTGCCAGCAGCATTGGGACAGGTCGTATCGATGAGCAGTTCTTC. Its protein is CASSIGTGRIDEQFF.

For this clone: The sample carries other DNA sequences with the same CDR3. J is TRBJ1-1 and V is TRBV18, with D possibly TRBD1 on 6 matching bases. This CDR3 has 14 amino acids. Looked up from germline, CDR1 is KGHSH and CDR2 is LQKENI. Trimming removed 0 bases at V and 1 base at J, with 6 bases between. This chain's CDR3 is CASSPPTGNTEAFF. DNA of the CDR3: TGTGCCAGCTCACCACCGACAGGGAACACTGAAGCTTTCTTT.

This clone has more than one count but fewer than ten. The CDR3 DNA reads TGTGCCATCAGTGAGCCGGACAGGAACTACGAGCAGTACTTC. This codes for CAISEPDRNYEQYF. The genes are TRBV10-3 and TRBJ2-7; TRBD1 aligns across 7 bases. CDR1 and CDR2 from the germline V gene are ENHRY and SYGVKD. The CDR3 has 14 residues. With 2 bases clipped from V and 3 bases from J, the junction kept 4 bases outside the gene matches.

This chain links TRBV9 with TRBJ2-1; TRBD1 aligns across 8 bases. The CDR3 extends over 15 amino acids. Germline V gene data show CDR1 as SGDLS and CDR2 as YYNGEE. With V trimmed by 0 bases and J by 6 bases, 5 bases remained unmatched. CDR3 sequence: CASSVGTGSANEQFF. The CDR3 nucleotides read TGTGCCAGCAGCGTAGGGACAGGGTCGGCCAATGAGCAGTTCTTC.

CDR3 protein: CASSFSGQGTYEQYF. The DNA of the CDR3 is TGCGCCAGCAGCTTCTCGGGACAGGGGACATACGAGCAGTACTTC. This chain connects TRBV5-1 to TRBJ2-7; 10 bases are shared with TRBD1. The germline V gene has CDR1 SGHRS and CDR2 YFSETQ. Germline trimming cut 2 bases from V and 4 bases from J; bases unmatched to any gene: 6. The CDR3 is 15 amino acids.

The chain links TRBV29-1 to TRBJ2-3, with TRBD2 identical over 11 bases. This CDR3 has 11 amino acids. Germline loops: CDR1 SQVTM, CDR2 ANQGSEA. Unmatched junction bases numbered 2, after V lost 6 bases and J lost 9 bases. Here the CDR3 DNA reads TGCAGCGTCGTAGCGGGAGGGACGCAGTATTTT. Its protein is CSVVAGGTQYF.

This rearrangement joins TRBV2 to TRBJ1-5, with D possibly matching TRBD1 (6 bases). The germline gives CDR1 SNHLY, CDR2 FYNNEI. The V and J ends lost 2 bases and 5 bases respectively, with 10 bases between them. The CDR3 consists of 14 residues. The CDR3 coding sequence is TGTGCCAGCAGTGAACAGGGGAAGGATCAGCCCCAGCATTTT. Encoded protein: CASSEQGKDQPQHF.

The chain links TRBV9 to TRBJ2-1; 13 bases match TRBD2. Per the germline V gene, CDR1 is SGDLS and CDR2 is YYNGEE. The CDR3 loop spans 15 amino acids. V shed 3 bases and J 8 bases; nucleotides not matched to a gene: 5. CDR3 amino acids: CASSAGTSGTHEQFF. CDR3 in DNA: TGTGCCAGCAGCGCCGGGACTAGCGGGACACATGAGCAGTTCTTC.

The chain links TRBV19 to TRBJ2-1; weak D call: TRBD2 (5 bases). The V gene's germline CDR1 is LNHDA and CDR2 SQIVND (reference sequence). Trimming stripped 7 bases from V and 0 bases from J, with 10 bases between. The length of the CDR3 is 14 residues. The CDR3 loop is CASTKDSSYNEQFF. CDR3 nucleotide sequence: TGTGCCAGTACTAAGGACTCCTCCTACAATGAGCAGTTCTTC.

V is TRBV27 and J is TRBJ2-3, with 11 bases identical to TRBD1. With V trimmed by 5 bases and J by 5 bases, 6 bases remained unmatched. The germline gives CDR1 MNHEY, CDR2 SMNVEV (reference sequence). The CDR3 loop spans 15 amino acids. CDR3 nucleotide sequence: TGTGCCAGCAGTCCACGGGACAGGGGGGAAGATACGCAGTATTTT. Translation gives CASSPRDRGEDTQYF.

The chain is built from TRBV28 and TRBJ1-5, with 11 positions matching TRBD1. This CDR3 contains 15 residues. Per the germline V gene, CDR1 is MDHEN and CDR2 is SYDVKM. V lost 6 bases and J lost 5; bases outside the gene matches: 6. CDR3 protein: CASRGADRGHQPQHF. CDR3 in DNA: TGTGCCAGCAGGGGTGCGGACAGGGGGCATCAGCCCCAGCATTTT.

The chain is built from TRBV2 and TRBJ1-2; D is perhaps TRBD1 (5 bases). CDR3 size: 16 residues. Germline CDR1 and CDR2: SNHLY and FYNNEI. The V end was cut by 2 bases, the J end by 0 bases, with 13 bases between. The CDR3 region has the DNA TGTGCCAGCAGTGAATTACGGGGGGTAGCTAACTATGGCTACACCTTC. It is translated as CASSELRGVANYGYTF.

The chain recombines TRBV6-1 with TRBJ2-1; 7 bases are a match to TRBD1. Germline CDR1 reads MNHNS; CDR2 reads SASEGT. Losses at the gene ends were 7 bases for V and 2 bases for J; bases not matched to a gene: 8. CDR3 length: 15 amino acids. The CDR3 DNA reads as TGTGCCAGCACCAACGACAGGGCTCCCTACAATGAGCAGTTCTTC. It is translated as CASTNDRAPYNEQFF.

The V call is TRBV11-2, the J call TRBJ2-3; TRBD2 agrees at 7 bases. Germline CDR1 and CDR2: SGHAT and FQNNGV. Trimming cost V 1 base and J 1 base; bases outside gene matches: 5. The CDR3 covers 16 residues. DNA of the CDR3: TGTGCCAGCAGCTTAGTTGCGGCGGGAGGCACAGATACGCAGTATTTT. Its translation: CASSLVAAGGTDTQYF.

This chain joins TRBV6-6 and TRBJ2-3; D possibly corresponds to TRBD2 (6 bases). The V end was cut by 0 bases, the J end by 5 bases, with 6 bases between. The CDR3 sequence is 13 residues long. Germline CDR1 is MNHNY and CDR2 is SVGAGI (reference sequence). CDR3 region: CASSYSEGDTQYF. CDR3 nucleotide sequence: TGTGCCAGCAGTTACTCGGAGGGAGATACGCAGTATTTT.

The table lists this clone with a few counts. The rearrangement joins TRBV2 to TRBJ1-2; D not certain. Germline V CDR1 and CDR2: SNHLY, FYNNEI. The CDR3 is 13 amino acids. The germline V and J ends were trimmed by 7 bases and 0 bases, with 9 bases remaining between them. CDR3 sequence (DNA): TGTGCCAGCAAACGGGGATCTAACTATGGCTACACCTTC. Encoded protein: CASKRGSNYGYTF.

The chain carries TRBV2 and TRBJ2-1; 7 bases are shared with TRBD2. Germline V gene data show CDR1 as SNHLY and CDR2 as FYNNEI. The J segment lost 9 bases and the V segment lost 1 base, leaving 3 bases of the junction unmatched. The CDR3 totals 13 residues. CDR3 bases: TGTGCCAGCAGTGAAGGGACTAGGAGTGAGCAGTTCTTC. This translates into CASSEGTRSEQFF.

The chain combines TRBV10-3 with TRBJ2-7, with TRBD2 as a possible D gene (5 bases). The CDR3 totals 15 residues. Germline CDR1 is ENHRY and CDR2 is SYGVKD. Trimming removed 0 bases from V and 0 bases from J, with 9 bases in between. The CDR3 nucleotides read TGTGCCATCAGTGAGTCGGAGGCGGGCTCCTACGAGCAGTACTTC. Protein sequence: CAISESEAGSYEQYF.

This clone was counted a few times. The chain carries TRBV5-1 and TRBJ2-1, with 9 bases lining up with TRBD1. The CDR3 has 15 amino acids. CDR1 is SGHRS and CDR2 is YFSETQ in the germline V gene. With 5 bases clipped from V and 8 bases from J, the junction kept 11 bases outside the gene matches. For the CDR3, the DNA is TGCGCCAGCAGAAGTGGCCGACAGGGGGTGGATGAGCAGTTCTTC. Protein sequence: CASRSGRQGVDEQFF.

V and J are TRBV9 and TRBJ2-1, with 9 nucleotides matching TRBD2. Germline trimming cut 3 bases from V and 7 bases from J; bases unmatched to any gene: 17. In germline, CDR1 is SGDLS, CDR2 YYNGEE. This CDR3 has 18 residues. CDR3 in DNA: TGTGCCAGCAGCGGCTCCGAGGGAGGACTAGCGTTCGGTAATGAGCAGTTCTTC. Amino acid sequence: CASSGSEGGLAFGNEQFF.

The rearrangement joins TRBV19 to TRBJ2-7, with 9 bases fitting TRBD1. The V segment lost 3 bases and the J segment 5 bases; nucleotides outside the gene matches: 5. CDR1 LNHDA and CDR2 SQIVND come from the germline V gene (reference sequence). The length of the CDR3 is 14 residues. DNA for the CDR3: TGTGCCAGTAGTATTAGGACAGGGGCCCACGAGCAGTACTTC. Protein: CASSIRTGAHEQYF.

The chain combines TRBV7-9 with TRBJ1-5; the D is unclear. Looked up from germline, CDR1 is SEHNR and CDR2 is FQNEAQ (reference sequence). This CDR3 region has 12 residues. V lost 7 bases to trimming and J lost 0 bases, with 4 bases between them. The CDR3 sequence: CASTYSNQPQHF. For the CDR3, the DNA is TGTGCCAGCACCTATAGCAATCAGCCCCAGCATTTT.

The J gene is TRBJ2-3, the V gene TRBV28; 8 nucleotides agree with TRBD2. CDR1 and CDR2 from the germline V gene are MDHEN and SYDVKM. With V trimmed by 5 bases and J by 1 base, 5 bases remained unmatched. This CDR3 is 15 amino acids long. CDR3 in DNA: TGTGCCAGCAGTGCTCTAGCGGGTGGCACAGATACGCAGTATTTT. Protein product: CASSALAGGTDTQYF.